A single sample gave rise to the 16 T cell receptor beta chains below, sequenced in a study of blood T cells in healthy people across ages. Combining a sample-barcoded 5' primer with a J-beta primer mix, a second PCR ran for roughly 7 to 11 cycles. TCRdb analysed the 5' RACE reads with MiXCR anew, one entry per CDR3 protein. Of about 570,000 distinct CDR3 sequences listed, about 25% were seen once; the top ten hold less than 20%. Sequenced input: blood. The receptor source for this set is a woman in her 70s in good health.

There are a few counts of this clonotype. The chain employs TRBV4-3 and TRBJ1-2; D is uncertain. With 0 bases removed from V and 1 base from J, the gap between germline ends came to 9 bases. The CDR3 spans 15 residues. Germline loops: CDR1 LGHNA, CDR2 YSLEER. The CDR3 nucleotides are TGCGCCAGCAGCCAAGATCGAGGGAGTAACTATGGCTACACCTTC. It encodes CASSQDRGSNYGYTF.

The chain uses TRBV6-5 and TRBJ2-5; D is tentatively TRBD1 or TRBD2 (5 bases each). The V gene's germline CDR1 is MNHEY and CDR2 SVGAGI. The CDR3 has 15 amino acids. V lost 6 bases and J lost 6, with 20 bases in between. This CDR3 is CASSLTGLGGKTQYF. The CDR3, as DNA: TGTGCCAGCAGCCTGACGGGGCTGGGTGGAAAGACCCAGTACTTC.

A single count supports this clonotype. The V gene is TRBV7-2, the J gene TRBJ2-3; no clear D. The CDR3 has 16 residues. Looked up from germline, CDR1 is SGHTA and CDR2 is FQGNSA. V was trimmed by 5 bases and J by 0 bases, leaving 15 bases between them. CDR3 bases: TGTGCCAGCAGCCGCCAAGTCAGCAGTAGCACAGATACGCAGTATTTT. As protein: CASSRQVSSSTDTQYF. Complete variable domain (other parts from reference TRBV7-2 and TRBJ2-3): GAGVSQSPSNKVTEKGKDVELRCDPISGHTALYWYRQSLGQGLEFLIYFQGNSAPDKSGLPSDRFSAERTGGSVSTLTIQRTQQEDSAVYLCASSRQVSSSTDTQYFGPGTRLTVL.

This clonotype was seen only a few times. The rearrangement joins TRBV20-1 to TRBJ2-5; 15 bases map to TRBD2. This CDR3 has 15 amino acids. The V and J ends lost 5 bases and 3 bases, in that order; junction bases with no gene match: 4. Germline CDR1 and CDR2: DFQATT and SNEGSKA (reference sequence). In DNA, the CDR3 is TGCAGTGCTGGGACTAGCGGGGGGAATAAAGAGACCCAGTACTTC. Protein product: CSAGTSGGNKETQYF.

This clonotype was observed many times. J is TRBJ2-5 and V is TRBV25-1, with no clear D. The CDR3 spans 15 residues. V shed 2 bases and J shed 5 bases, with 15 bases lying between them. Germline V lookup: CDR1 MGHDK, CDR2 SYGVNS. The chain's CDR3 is CASSEPRTQTETQYF. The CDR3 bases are TGTGCCAGCAGTGAACCCCGGACCCAGACGGAGACCCAGTACTTC. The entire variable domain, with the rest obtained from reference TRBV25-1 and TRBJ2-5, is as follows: EADIYQTPRYLVIGTGKKITLECSQTMGHDKMYWYQQDPGMELHLIHYSYGVNSTEKGDLSSESTVSRIRTEHFPLTLESARPSHTSQYLCASSEPRTQTETQYFGPGTRLLVL.

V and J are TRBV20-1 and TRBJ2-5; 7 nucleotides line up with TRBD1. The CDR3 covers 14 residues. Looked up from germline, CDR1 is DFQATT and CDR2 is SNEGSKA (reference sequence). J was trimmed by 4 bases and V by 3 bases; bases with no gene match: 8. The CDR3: CSASDNRGGETQYF. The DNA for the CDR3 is TGCAGTGCTAGCGATAACAGGGGTGGAGAGACCCAGTACTTC.

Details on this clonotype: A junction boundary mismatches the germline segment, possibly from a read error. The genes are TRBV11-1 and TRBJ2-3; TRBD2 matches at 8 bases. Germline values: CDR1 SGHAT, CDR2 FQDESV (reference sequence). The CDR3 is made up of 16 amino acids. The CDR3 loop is CASSLGPGLEQDTRYF. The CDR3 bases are TGTGCCAGCAGCTTAGGGCCGGGACTAGAACAAGATACGCGGTATTTT. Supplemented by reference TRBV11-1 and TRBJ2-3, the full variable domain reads EAEVAQSPRYKITEKSQAVAFWCDPISGHATLYWYRQILGQGPELLVQFQDESVVDDSQLPKDRFSAERLKGVDSTLKIQPAELGDSAMYLCASSLGPGLEQDTRYFGPGTRLTVL.

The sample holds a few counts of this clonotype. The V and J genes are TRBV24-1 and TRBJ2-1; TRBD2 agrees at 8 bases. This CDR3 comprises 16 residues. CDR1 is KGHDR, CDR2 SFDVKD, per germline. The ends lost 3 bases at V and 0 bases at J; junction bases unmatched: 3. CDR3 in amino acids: CATSDDRGGSYNEQFF. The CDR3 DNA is TGTGCCACCAGTGATGACCGGGGGGGCTCCTACAATGAGCAGTTCTTC.

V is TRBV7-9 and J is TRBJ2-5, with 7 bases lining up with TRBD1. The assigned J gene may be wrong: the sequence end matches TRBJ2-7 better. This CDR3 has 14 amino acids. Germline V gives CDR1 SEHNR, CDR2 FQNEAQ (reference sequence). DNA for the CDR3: TGTGCCAGCAGCTCCCGGGACAGAACCTACGAGCAGTACTTC. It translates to CASSSRDRTYEQYF.

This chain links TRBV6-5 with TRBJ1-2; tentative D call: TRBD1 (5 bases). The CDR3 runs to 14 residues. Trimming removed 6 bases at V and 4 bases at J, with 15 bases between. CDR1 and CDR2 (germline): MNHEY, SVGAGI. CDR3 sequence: CASSERAGLYGYTF. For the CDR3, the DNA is TGTGCCAGCAGCGAACGGGCAGGGCTCTATGGCTACACCTTC.

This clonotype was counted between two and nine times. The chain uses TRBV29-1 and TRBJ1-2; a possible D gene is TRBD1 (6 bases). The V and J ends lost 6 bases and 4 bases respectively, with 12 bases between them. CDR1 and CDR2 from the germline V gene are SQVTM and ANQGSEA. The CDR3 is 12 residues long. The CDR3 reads CSVDSSGYGYTF. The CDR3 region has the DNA TGCAGCGTGGACAGCTCAGGCTATGGCTACACCTTC. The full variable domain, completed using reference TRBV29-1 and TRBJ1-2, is SAVISQKPSRDICQRGTSLTIQCQVDSQVTMMFWYRQQPGQSLTLIATANQGSEATYESGFVIDKFPISRPNLTFSTLTVSNMSPEDSSIYLCSVDSSGYGYTFGSGTRLTVV.

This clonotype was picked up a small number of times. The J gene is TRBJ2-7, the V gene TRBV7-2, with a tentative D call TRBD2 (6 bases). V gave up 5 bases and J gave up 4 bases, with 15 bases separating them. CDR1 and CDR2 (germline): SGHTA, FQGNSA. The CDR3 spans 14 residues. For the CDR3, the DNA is TGTGCCAGCAGCCCCGCCAGCGGGCCTTACGAGCAGTACTTC. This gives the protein CASSPASGPYEQYF.

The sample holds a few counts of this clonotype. The CDR3 loop reads CSSNPPGGVADTQYF. The CDR3 DNA sequence: TGCAGCTCCAATCCGCCTGGGGGTGTAGCGGATACGCAGTATTTT. This chain connects TRBV29-1 to TRBJ2-3; TRBD1 or TRBD2 may be the D gene (5 bases each). This CDR3 comprises 15 residues. Trimming took off 8 bases at V and 6 bases at J, with 24 bases between the two ends. Germline V gene lookup returns CDR1 SQVTM and CDR2 ANQGSEA.

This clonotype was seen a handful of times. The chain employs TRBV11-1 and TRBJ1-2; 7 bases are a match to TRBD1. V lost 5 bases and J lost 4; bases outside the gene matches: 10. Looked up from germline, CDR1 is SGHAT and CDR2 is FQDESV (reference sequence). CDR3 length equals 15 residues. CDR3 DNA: TGTGCCAGCAGCCAAACTACAGGGGCGGTCTATGGCTACACCTTC. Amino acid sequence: CASSQTTGAVYGYTF.

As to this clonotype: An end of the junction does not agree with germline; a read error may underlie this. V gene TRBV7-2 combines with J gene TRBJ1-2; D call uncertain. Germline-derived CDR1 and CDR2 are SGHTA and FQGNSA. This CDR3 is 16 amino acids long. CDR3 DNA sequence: TGTGCCAGCGGCTTAGCAGAATTTCAAGCTAACTATGGCTACACCTTC. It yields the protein CASGLAEFQANYGYTF.

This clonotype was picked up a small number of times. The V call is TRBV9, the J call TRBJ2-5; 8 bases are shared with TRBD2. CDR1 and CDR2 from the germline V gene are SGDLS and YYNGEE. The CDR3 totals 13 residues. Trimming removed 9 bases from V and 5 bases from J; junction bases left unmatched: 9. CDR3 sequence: CATTAGAGETQYF. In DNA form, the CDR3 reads TGTGCCACCACAGCGGGGGCGGGGGAGACCCAGTACTTC.